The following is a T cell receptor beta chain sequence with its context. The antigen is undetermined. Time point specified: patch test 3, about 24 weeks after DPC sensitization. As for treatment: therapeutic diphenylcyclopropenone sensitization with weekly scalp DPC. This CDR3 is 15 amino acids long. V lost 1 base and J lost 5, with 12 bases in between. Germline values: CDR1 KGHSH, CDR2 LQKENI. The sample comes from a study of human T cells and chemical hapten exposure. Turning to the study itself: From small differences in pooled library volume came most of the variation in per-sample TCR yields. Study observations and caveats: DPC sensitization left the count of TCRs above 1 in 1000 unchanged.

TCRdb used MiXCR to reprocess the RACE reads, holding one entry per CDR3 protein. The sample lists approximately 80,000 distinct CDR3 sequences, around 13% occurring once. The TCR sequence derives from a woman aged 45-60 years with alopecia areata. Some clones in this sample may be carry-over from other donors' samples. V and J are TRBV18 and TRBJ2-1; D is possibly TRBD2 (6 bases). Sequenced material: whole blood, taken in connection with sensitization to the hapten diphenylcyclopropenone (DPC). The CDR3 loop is CASSPLRESNNEQFF. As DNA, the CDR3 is TGTGCCAGCTCACCACTACGGGAGTCCAACAATGAGCAGTTCTTC.